Presented here are 23 T cell receptor beta chains from one specimen sequenced in a study of identical twins. TCRdb reprocessed the 5' RACE reads with MiXCR, giving one entry per CDR3 protein. The repertoire holds roughly 150,000 distinct CDR3 sequences, with under 4.5% as singletons. The sequenced sample consisted of memory T cells sorted from blood. The receptor source for this set is a young man in good health.

This clonotype showed up many times. The chain recombines TRBV29-1 with TRBJ2-7; the match to TRBD1 covers 8 bases. This CDR3 region has 12 residues. Germline-derived CDR1 and CDR2 are SQVTM and ANQGSEA. After removal of 3 bases from V and 2 bases from J, the junction contained 0 bases not matched to a gene. CDR3 loop: CSVEGQAYEQYF. In DNA, the CDR3 is TGCAGCGTTGAGGGACAGGCCTACGAGCAGTACTTC.

At least ten counts were recorded for this clonotype. This chain connects TRBV12-3 or TRBV12-4 to TRBJ1-1, with D tentatively TRBD1 (5 bases). Deletions cut 1 base from V and 5 bases from J, with 11 bases between. This CDR3 region has 14 residues. CDR3 in amino acids: CASSLVGGSTEAFF. DNA for the CDR3: TGTGCCAGCAGTTTAGTCGGGGGGTCTACTGAAGCTTTCTTT.

This clonotype was detected ten times or more. The chain employs TRBV29-1 and TRBJ2-1, with 9 bases lining up with TRBD2. With 7 bases clipped from V and 8 bases from J, the junction kept 6 bases outside the gene matches. CDR1 SQVTM and CDR2 ANQGSEA come from the germline V gene. This CDR3 has 12 amino acids. CDR3 loop: CSGGTSWDEQFF. The CDR3 coding sequence is TGCAGCGGGGGGACTAGCTGGGATGAGCAGTTCTTC.

This clonotype was found many times. The V and J genes are TRBV12-3 or TRBV12-4 and TRBJ1-6; D is uncertain. Trimming cost V 5 bases and J 10 bases, with 15 bases left between them. This CDR3 region has 14 residues. The CDR3 sequence is CASSPLGLFSPLHF. The CDR3 DNA reads TGTGCCAGCAGTCCCCTAGGCCTTTTCTCACCCCTCCACTTT.

This clonotype was detected ten times or more. The chain links TRBV12-3 or TRBV12-4 to TRBJ2-1, with a tentative D call TRBD2 (6 bases). Trimming stripped 1 base from V and 5 bases from J, with 12 bases between. This CDR3 is built from 15 residues. The CDR3 region is CASSLGASANNEQFF. For the CDR3, the DNA is TGTGCCAGCAGTTTAGGAGCTAGCGCTAACAATGAGCAGTTCTTC.

This clonotype has at least ten counts. This rearrangement joins TRBV7-2 to TRBJ2-7, with no clear D. Between the trimmed V and J ends, which lost 1 base and 6 bases, there was a span of 13 bases. This CDR3 is built from 14 residues. The germline V gene has CDR1 SGHTA and CDR2 FQGNSA. The CDR3 coding sequence is TGTGCCAGCAGCTTAGGTTCGTCCGTCCCCGAGCAGTACTTC. Its translation: CASSLGSSVPEQYF.

This clonotype was detected many times. Written as DNA, the CDR3 is TGTGCCAGCAGTGAATGGGGTCAACCGCCCAACAATGAGCAGTTCTTC. It yields the protein CASSEWGQPPNNEQFF. The V call is TRBV2, the J call TRBJ2-1, with no clear D. V lost 2 bases, J lost 5 bases, and 16 bases lay in between. This CDR3 region has 16 residues. CDR1 SNHLY and CDR2 FYNNEI come from the germline V gene.

This clonotype has ten or more counts. The V call is TRBV7-2, the J call TRBJ2-7; D not certain. CDR1 SGHTA and CDR2 FQGNSA come from the germline V gene. The CDR3 is 13 residues long. Trimming stripped 5 bases from V and 3 bases from J, with 11 bases between. As DNA, the CDR3 is TGTGCCAGCAGCCGCAACCCCAACTACGAGCAGTACTTC. Translating gives CASSRNPNYEQYF.

This clonotype was seen many times. The V and J genes are TRBV20-1 and TRBJ1-1, with D perhaps TRBD1 (5 bases). The germline V and J ends were trimmed by 6 bases and 1 base, with 18 bases remaining between them. Germline loops: CDR1 DFQATT, CDR2 SNEGSKA (reference sequence). There are 15 residues in the CDR3. CDR3 sequence (DNA): TGCAGTGCCCCCATCATGGGGGGGGGGAACACTGAAGCTTTCTTT. Its translation is CSAPIMGGGNTEAFF.

In this sample, this clonotype turned up many times. J is TRBJ2-1 and V is TRBV7-8, with a tentative D call TRBD2 (6 bases). This CDR3 comprises 16 residues. The germline gives CDR1 SGHVS, CDR2 FQNEAQ. Deletions cut 5 bases from V and 4 bases from J, with 18 bases between. CDR3: CASSARTGTAYNEQFF. CDR3 coding DNA: TGTGCCAGCAGCGCACGAACCGGGACTGCATACAATGAGCAGTTCTTC.

Ten or more counts support this clonotype. This chain joins TRBV3-1 and TRBJ2-7; D possibly uses TRBD1 or TRBD2 (7 bases each). CDR3 size: 16 residues. Germline-derived CDR1 and CDR2 are LGHDT and YNNKEL (reference sequence). The V gene lost 2 bases and the J gene lost 3 bases, with 17 bases spanning the gap. CDR3 region: CASSQRGGGGFYEQYF. The CDR3 DNA follows: TGTGCCAGCAGCCAAAGAGGGGGCGGGGGCTTCTACGAGCAGTACTTC.

This clonotype was counted ten times or more. The V and J genes are TRBV6-5 and TRBJ2-1, with 12 bases lining up with TRBD2. Germline V gene sequence: CDR1 MNHEY, CDR2 SVGAGI. After removal of 2 bases from V and 8 bases from J, the junction contained 10 bases not matched to a gene. CDR3 length equals 17 residues. Here the CDR3 reads CASSYARLAGVGYEQFF. The DNA of the CDR3 is TGTGCCAGCAGTTACGCCCGACTAGCGGGAGTTGGGTATGAGCAGTTCTTC.

In its sample, this clonotype was seen many times. The chain has TRBV28 and TRBJ2-5; unclear D gene. V was cut by 4 bases and J by 1 base, with 7 bases left in between. This CDR3 spans 13 amino acids. The germline CDR1 and CDR2 sequences are MDHEN and SYDVKM. CDR3 amino acids: CASSWLTQETQYF. As DNA, the CDR3 is TGTGCCAGCAGTTGGTTGACCCAAGAGACCCAGTACTTC.

This clonotype was counted many times. The chain has TRBV10-3 and TRBJ1-2, with D maybe TRBD1 (6 bases). In germline, CDR1 is ENHRY, CDR2 SYGVKD. V shed 6 bases and J shed 2 bases, with 13 bases lying between them. The CDR3 consists of 14 residues. The CDR3 reads CAIREGGVNYGYTF. The CDR3 nucleotides are TGTGCCATCAGAGAAGGGGGAGTCAACTATGGCTACACCTTC.

This clonotype has at least ten counts. The chain combines TRBV12-3 or TRBV12-4 with TRBJ1-4; a weak D match, TRBD1 (6 bases). The CDR3 extends over 15 amino acids. Trimming removed 4 bases from V and 0 bases from J, with 9 bases in between. The CDR3 coding sequence is TGTGCCAGCAGTTCCCAGGGGACAACTAATGAAAAACTGTTTTTT. The encoded protein is CASSSQGTTNEKLFF.

This clonotype was picked up many times. V usage is TRBV6-5 and J usage is TRBJ1-5; TRBD1 aligns across 7 bases. Germline assignment: CDR1 MNHEY and CDR2 SVGAGI. The CDR3 has 13 amino acids. After removal of 4 bases from V and 4 bases from J, the junction contained 1 base not matched to a gene. This CDR3 reads CASSSDRNQPQHF. The CDR3 DNA reads TGTGCCAGCAGTTCGGACAGGAATCAGCCCCAGCATTTT.

This clonotype has a count of ten or more. The chain links TRBV10-3 to TRBJ2-2; D unresolved. The CDR3 sequence is 13 residues long. Deletions cut 8 bases from V and 1 base from J, with 8 bases between. Germline V gives CDR1 ENHRY, CDR2 SYGVKD. In DNA, the CDR3 is TGTGCCATCGCTCAAGAGAACACCGGGGAGCTGTTTTTT. It translates to CAIAQENTGELFF.

This clonotype showed up many times. The V call is TRBV20-1, the J call TRBJ1-6; D might be TRBD1 (6 bases). The V gene lost 4 bases and the J gene lost 5 bases, with 15 bases spanning the gap. Germline lookup yields CDR1 DFQATT and CDR2 SNEGSKA (reference sequence). This CDR3 comprises 15 residues. This CDR3 is CSATSGGRNNSPLHF. Here the CDR3 DNA reads TGCAGTGCTACCTCGGGGGGGCGGAATAATTCACCCCTCCACTTT.

Many counts were recorded for this clonotype. This sequence joins TRBV7-9 and TRBJ2-7; D is uncertain. There are 13 residues in the CDR3. Deletions cut 3 bases from V and 5 bases from J, with 11 bases between. Germline-derived CDR1 and CDR2 are SEHNR and FQNEAQ (reference sequence). The CDR3 protein is CASSLTARDEQYV. For the CDR3, the DNA is TGTGCCAGCAGCTTGACGGCTAGGGACGAGCAGTACGTC.

This clonotype came up many times. This chain links TRBV4-3 with TRBJ2-3, with a weak D call TRBD2 (6 bases). This CDR3 has 16 residues. Germline CDR1 reads LGHNA; CDR2 reads YSLEER. Trimming took off 1 base at V and 4 bases at J, with 15 bases between the two ends. CDR3 in amino acids: CASSQGGARFPDTQYF. The CDR3 DNA reads TGCGCCAGCAGCCAAGGCGGGGCCCGATTTCCAGATACGCAGTATTTT.

This clonotype was counted many times. The V call is TRBV10-3, the J call TRBJ2-3; unclear D gene. The CDR3 is 12 residues long. CDR1 is ENHRY, CDR2 SYGVKD, per germline. Trimming stripped 6 bases from V and 1 base from J, with 5 bases between. CDR3 coding DNA: TGTGCCATCAGGGACCGCACAGATACGCAGTATTTT. This encodes CAIRDRTDTQYF.

This clonotype was observed many times. The chain couples TRBV29-1 to TRBJ1-3, with D hard to call. In germline, CDR1 is SQVTM, CDR2 ANQGSEA. The V end lost 2 bases, the J end lost 3 bases, and 5 bases lay between the germline ends. CDR3 size: 12 residues. The CDR3 is CSVETNGNTIYF. The CDR3, as DNA: TGCAGCGTTGAAACCAATGGAAACACCATATATTTT.

Regarding this clonotype: Given a much more abundant clone one base away, this may be a read error. V gene TRBV20-1 combines with J gene TRBJ2-1; no clear D gene. The CDR3 sequence is 11 residues long. In germline, CDR1 is DFQATT, CDR2 SNEGSKA (reference sequence). Trimming took 4 bases from V and 7 from J, leaving 8 bases between them. CDR3 DNA sequence: TGCAGTGCTATAGATATTAATGAGCAGTTCTTC. Translation: CSAIDINEQFF.